This entry features one TCR beta chain sequence. Its target antigen remains unknown. No quality values exist for individual bases; no much larger clone is one base distant. Library method: the immunoSEQ multiplex PCR assay. For the multiplex PCR, a mixture combining 60 forward primers for TCR Vbeta segments and 13 reverse primers for TCR Jbeta segments was used. The CDR3 region of rearranged TCR beta genes was amplified from genomic DNA by a multiplex PCR assay. On the Illumina HiSeq System, the amplified TCR beta libraries were sequenced as 87-base-pair reads. The published analysis was carried out like this. Across the roughly 670 repertoires, a later analysis counted 75 million to 90 million unique TCR beta chains, some 11 million of which were shared by at least two donors. Raw reads were error-corrected and collapsed into unique sequences with a nearest-neighbor algorithm that merged closely related sequences to remove PCR and sequencing errors. To assign V, D and J gene segments, CDR3 sequences were aligned to IMGT reference sequences. Each retained sequence needed at least a six-nucleotide match to both a V gene segment and a J gene segment. Rearrangements were classified as productive when the CDR3 lacked stop codons and remained in frame with V and J, and all other rearrangements were classified as non-productive. CDR3 was defined by IMGT convention, running from the second conserved V-encoded cysteine to the conserved J-encoded phenylalanine. In an earlier analysis of around 540 of the donors, sequences lacking an unambiguous match to a single V gene segment were excluded. An earlier analysis of several hundred of the donors classified V segments as functional when productive rearrangements were above 56.7% and as segregating when the standard deviation between donors was above 5%. A statistical classification framework was built to diagnose cytomegalovirus status from the catalog of TCR beta chain sequences. In a later analysis, V and J genes were assigned by comparing TCR nucleotide sequences against IMGT/GENE-DB human TR gene sequences. A later analysis assigned CDR3 sequences and most-parsimonious VDJ recombination scenarios with the TCRdist pipeline. In a later analysis, every TCR beta chain was defined by the combination of its CDR3 amino acid sequence and its V-gene family, and reads without a unique V-gene family were dropped. In a later analysis, fewer than 600 highly shared, low-generation-probability nucleotide sequences were removed to address suspected cross-contamination and a sequencing artifact. In a later analysis, a clonal expansion index for each public chain was calculated from normalized within-repertoire ranks of inferred template counts. In a later analysis, generation probabilities were computed using a VDJ recombination model fitted to out-of-frame rearrangements, and the results were checked against IGoR. Hypergeometric tests were used in a later analysis to score TCR-TCR, TCR-HLA and TCR-CMV co-occurrence, with a repertoire-size bias correction applied to the TCR pairs. A later analysis estimated false discovery rates by permuting HLA or CMV assignments 20 times. In a later analysis, co-occurring TCRs were grouped with DBSCAN, and TCRdist sequence similarity was added when clustering was performed within HLA-allele-positive subsets. Repertoires with fewer than 30,000 or more than 120,000 public chains were left out of co-occurrence clustering, as were about 5 repertoires with anomalous nucleotide sharing. As stored in TCRdb, this immuneACCESS dataset retains in-frame rearrangements with V and J assigned. A fraction of the clones does not appear; measured against another copy, unresolved V genes explain less than half of the discrepancy, and the remainder lacks a known reason. V, J and clone size are taken as reported in that table, and D and trimming were inferred from the DNA itself. Within this sample are approximately 100,000 clones, with 70% to 80% of them counted one time only. Of the sample, approximately 2.2% falls within the top ten clones.

In total, approximately 610 healthy bone marrow donors made up the cohort. Cohort members were all nominally healthy when sampled, although unrecorded immune exposures were likely present. CMV serostatus was positive for approximately 300 and negative for about 50% of the roughly 700 cohort members, and was not recorded for this donor. Every donor gave a peripheral blood sample, and the peripheral blood mononuclear cells from that sample were used for TCR beta sequencing. The Qiagen DNeasy Blood Extraction Kit was used to extract genomic DNA from the blood cell samples. Its CDR3 holds 12 amino acids, cysteine through phenylalanine. Kept here is only the CDR3 DNA, which spans 36 bases and is read in frame from base 1. Ends trimmed: V by 5 bases, J by 8 bases; bases unmatched to a gene: 5. CDR1 and CDR2, per the germline V gene, are MDHEN and SYDVKM. This sample is drawn from a study of cytomegalovirus exposure and HLA in healthy donors (dated by TCRdb to the late 2010s). In terms of the full investigation: An earlier analysis of roughly 500 of the donors reported about 260 Gb of sequence data and some 110 million unique TCR beta sequences obtained from about 179 million T cells. An earlier analysis of several hundred of the donors applied high-throughput TCR beta sequencing to assess whether each TCR beta V gene segment acted as functional or pseudogenic. In a later analysis, previously published TCR beta repertoires from 670 or so donors were re-analyzed and high-resolution HLA genotyping was added so that TCR occurrence patterns could be studied. To predict cytomegalovirus infection status, the study combined high-throughput TCR immunosequencing, statistical association of individual TCRs with disease status, and machine learning. In addition to the first cohort of approximately 670 subjects, a separate validation cohort of 120 different subjects was used. The study aimed to test whether cataloging public T cell receptors could reveal signatures of past pathogen exposure. Of the approximately 370 genotyped donors, 81% were placed in the genetic ancestry cluster associated with self-reported Caucasian donors. HLA typing covered class I and class II loci at four-digit resolution. The study used immunosequencing to profile the T cell repertoires of some 600 subjects and linked those repertoires to cytomegalovirus serostatus. Genome-wide SNP genotypes for about 55% of the roughly 670 donors were used in a later genetic analysis, which treated that subset as a discovery cohort. Four or five DR-DQ haplotypes were handled as single units for association and clustering, since linkage in the cohort was strong. Alongside the repertoire data, information on donor age, sex, ethnicity and CMV serostatus was compiled. An early release that covered about 640 HLA-typed donors contained 250 to 350 gigabases of sequencing data and about 84 million unique TCR sequences. Rather than using new phenotypic data, the later analysis identified candidate immune exposures from TCR beta sequences and from how often those sequences occurred across donors. Among 398 genotyped donors of the cohort, an average of about 220,000 unique TCR beta nucleotide sequences was sequenced per donor, of which about 18% were non-productive. The number of donors typed differed by locus, with roughly 620-640 for A, B, C, DRB1 and DQB1, more than 500 for DQA1, under 610 for DPA1, and around 450 for DPB1. All discovery cohort repertoires had been generated on a single sequencing platform.

Points the paper makes about the study in general: According to the authors, the approach could potentially be generalized to other disease states and immunological phenotypes. A later genetic analysis associated a missense DCLRE1C variant with V-gene and J-gene trimming of TCR beta chains, and an independent cohort replicated the association. A later genetic analysis reported fewer N-insertions in productive TCRs among donors in an Asian-associated ancestry cluster than the roughly 690-donor mean. Because the 87-base-pair reads could not distinguish some IMGT-functional V segments, including TRBV6-2 and TRBV6-3, those segments were excluded. A later analysis found that TCR association rates varied across HLA loci, with DRB1 alleles showing the most associated TCRs and HLA-C alleles the fewest. Across donors, most TCR sequences were observed very rarely, whereas some public TCRs were present in many individuals. A further reported finding was that TCR beta sequences accurately predicted the HLA-A and HLA-B alleles for most subjects in the first cohort. In vitro tests confirmed that a few of the cytomegalovirus-associated TCR beta chains recognize cytomegalovirus antigens. A later analysis found that most CMV-associated TCR beta chains appeared HLA-restricted, with HLA associations seemingly driven largely by CMV exposure. Broadly in line with IMGT annotations, most TCR beta V segments showed up in productive rearrangements about 87% or about 30% of the time in an earlier analysis of several hundred of the donors. Correlated functional status among segregating V segments might reflect linkage disequilibrium, but an unknown experimental factor could not be ruled out. The cohort was sequenced for TCR beta chains only, and without alpha or paired-chain data the features that could be detected were limited. The classifier was reported to diagnose cytomegalovirus status with high specificity and sensitivity in both the original cohort and the validation cohort. For the cohort, immune exposure information was limited to CMV serostatus. A later analysis reported that several top co-occurrence clusters appeared linked to parvovirus B19, influenza, CMV and Epstein-Barr virus. Because some donors lacked HLA typing at each locus, the association tests relied only on the typed subset. A later analysis associated 15,000 or so TCR beta sequences with specific HLA alleles at a false discovery rate of 0.05. Sequencing depth was assumed to be roughly uniform across donors in the presence/absence analyses, though that assumption may not hold. In a later analysis, HLA-associated TCR beta chains were found to be more clonally expanded and to have lower generation probabilities than equally common non-associated chains. A total of 164 TCR beta chains were listed by the study as associated with cytomegalovirus. A group of highly shared sequence variants was considered likely to be a technical artifact of the sequencing pipeline. Strong co-occurrence of HLA alleles, especially DR and DQ, made assigning TCR associations to individual alleles difficult. Seventeen rarely observed V segments, including chromosome 9 orphons, were excluded from the earlier analysis of a few hundred of the donors because counts were too low.

The sequence was collected from a human donor in good health. Sequences were obtained from PBMCs. Recombination linked TRBV28 to TRBJ1-1; 7 bases in between match TRBD1. The nucleotides read TGTGCCAGCAGTAAAGGGACAGCAGAAGCTTTCTTT. This sequence encodes CASSKGTAEAFF.